One sample yielded the 30 T cell receptor beta chains listed below, sequenced in a study of blood T cell repertoires in COVID-19. Repertoires were generated with immunoSEQ multiplex PCR, while TCRdb's copy carries only in-frame clones and drops some. This sample has under 100,000 clones, with around 78% found just once. The specimen sequenced was peripheral blood. The receptors were sampled from a man aged 55-75 years with COVID-19, enrolled during active disease.

This clone was counted between two and nine times. The chain carries TRBV18 and TRBJ1-2; possible D gene TRBD1, 5 bases. V was trimmed by 4 bases and J by 5 bases, leaving 8 bases between them. This CDR3 is built from 12 residues. CDR1 and CDR2 (germline): KGHSH, LQKENI. The CDR3 coding sequence is TGTGCCAGCTCACAAGGGGTGTATGGCTACACCTTC. It is translated as CASSQGVYGYTF. The whole variable domain, filled in from reference TRBV18 and TRBJ1-2, reads NAGVMQNPRHLVRRRGQEARLRCSPMKGHSHVYWYRQLPEEGLKFMVYLQKENIIDESGMPKERFSAEFPKEGPSILRIQQVVRGDSAAYFCASSQGVYGYTFGSGTRLTVV.

The J gene is TRBJ2-3, the V gene TRBV2, with 7 bases matching TRBD2. The CDR3 length is 16 residues. V was clipped by 3 bases and J by 0 bases; unmatched bases: 6. Germline assignment: CDR1 SNHLY and CDR2 FYNNEI. This chain's CDR3 is CASSDPLASSTDTQYF. CDR3 coding DNA: TGTGCCAGCAGTGACCCACTAGCGTCTAGCACAGATACGCAGTATTTT.

The chain is built from TRBV5-1 and TRBJ2-1; 7 positions match TRBD2. Germline CDR1 is SGHRS and CDR2 is YFSETQ. The junction had 3 bases not matched to a gene; V was cut back by 0 bases and J by 0 bases. The CDR3 is 16 amino acids. The CDR3 loop reads CASSLAGGSSYNEQFF. DNA for the CDR3: TGCGCCAGCAGCTTGGCGGGCGGGAGCTCCTACAATGAGCAGTTCTTC.

The gene calls are TRBV6-5 and TRBJ2-1, with TRBD2 as a possible D gene (5 bases). The CDR3 contains 15 residues. V lost 0 bases and J lost 8, with 14 bases in between. Germline assignment: CDR1 MNHEY and CDR2 SVGAGI. CDR3 coding DNA: TGTGCCAGCAGTTACTCCCGAGCGGCGGTGTATGAGCAGTTCTTC. This encodes CASSYSRAAVYEQFF.

This rearrangement joins TRBV5-8 to TRBJ1-6; 7 bases line up with TRBD1. Germline lookup yields CDR1 SGHTS and CDR2 YDEGEE. The CDR3 consists of 15 residues. The V and J ends lost 0 bases and 8 bases, in that order; junction bases with no gene match: 5. The CDR3: CASSLGQGEDSPLHF. The CDR3 nucleotides are TGTGCCAGCAGCTTGGGACAGGGAGAGGATTCACCCCTCCACTTT.

This chain links TRBV20-1 with TRBJ2-6; 11 bases align to TRBD2. The J segment lost 0 bases and the V segment lost 3 bases, leaving 10 bases of the junction unmatched. This CDR3 is 19 amino acids long. Germline CDR1 DFQATT, CDR2 SNEGSKA (reference sequence). The CDR3 DNA reads TGCAGTGCTAGTAATCTAGCGGGAGGTACGAGCTCTGGGGCCAACGTCCTGACTTTC. It encodes CSASNLAGGTSSGANVLTF.

The chain is built from TRBV5-4 and TRBJ2-5, with 11 bases identical to TRBD2. CDR3 length: 16 residues. Trimming cost V 4 bases and J 5 bases; bases outside gene matches: 10. Germline V CDR1 and CDR2: SGHNT, YYREEE (reference sequence). Here the CDR3 reads CASSPSRLAGIETQYF. CDR3 nucleotide sequence: TGTGCCAGCAGCCCCTCCCGACTAGCGGGAATCGAGACCCAGTACTTC.

This clone was seen many times. V and J are TRBV15 and TRBJ2-1; weak D call: TRBD2 (5 bases). Trimming shortened V by 7 bases and J by 0 bases, and 13 bases separated the two germline ends. This CDR3 is built from 15 residues. Germline values: CDR1 LNHNV, CDR2 YYDKDF (reference sequence). In DNA, the CDR3 is TGTGCCACCAAGGCGGGTACGAGCTCCTACAATGAGCAGTTCTTC. It codes for CATKAGTSSYNEQFF.

The chain couples TRBV4-1 to TRBJ1-4; no reliable D call. Germline CDR1 reads MGHRA; CDR2 reads YSYEKL. Trimming removed 1 base at V and 12 bases at J, with 6 bases between. CDR3 length: 11 amino acids. The CDR3 DNA sequence: TGCGCCAGCAGCCAAGCCGGGGAACTGTTTTTT. This codes for CASSQAGELFF.

This chain links TRBV18 with TRBJ2-5, with 10 bases identical to TRBD2. The germline V gene has CDR1 KGHSH and CDR2 LQKENI. V gave up 2 bases and J gave up 5 bases; unmatched junction bases: 5. The CDR3 contains 15 residues. The CDR3 nucleotides are TGTGCCAGCTCACCAAGGGCTAGCGGGAGTGAGACCCAGTACTTC. Amino acid sequence: CASSPRASGSETQYF.

As to this clone: In the same sample, other DNA sequences code for this CDR3. This rearrangement joins TRBV5-1 to TRBJ2-7, with 8 nucleotides matching TRBD2. V shed 0 bases and J 4 bases; nucleotides not matched to a gene: 6. Germline CDR1 SGHRS, CDR2 YFSETQ. The CDR3 loop spans 15 amino acids. The CDR3 DNA sequence: TGCGCCAGCAGCTTGGGTTCGGGGGGGCAATACGAGCAGTACTTC. Its translation: CASSLGSGGQYEQYF.

V usage is TRBV2 and J usage is TRBJ2-2; 11 positions match TRBD2. Germline V gives CDR1 SNHLY, CDR2 FYNNEI. The CDR3 is 17 amino acids. J gave up 0 bases and V 4 bases, and 4 bases lay outside the gene matches. CDR3 amino acids: CASSGPGLAANTGELFF. The CDR3 coding sequence is TGTGCCAGCAGTGGACCGGGACTAGCGGCGAACACCGGGGAGCTGTTTTTT.

The chain employs TRBV29-1 and TRBJ2-7; 8 positions agree with TRBD1. V lost 7 bases and J lost 3; bases outside the gene matches: 8. Germline assignment: CDR1 SQVTM and CDR2 ANQGSEA. The CDR3 is 13 amino acids. The CDR3 loop is CSGGQGTSYEQYF. In DNA form, the CDR3 reads TGCAGCGGAGGACAGGGAACTAGCTACGAGCAGTACTTC.

This chain connects TRBV5-1 to TRBJ2-7; 10 bases map to TRBD1. The germline V gene encodes CDR1 SGHRS and CDR2 YFSETQ. CDR3 length: 15 amino acids. With 0 bases clipped from V and 5 bases from J, the junction kept 5 bases outside the gene matches. The CDR3 protein is CASSLGQGAVDEQYF. CDR3 coding DNA: TGCGCCAGCAGCTTGGGACAGGGGGCGGTGGACGAGCAGTACTTC.

This clone was recorded a few times. The rearrangement joins TRBV5-4 to TRBJ1-1, with unresolved D. This CDR3 is 13 amino acids long. The V gene lost 1 base and the J gene lost 5 bases, with 9 bases spanning the gap. Per the germline V gene, CDR1 is SGHNT and CDR2 is YYREEE (reference sequence). CDR3 DNA sequence: TGTGCCAGCAGCTTGTCTTGGGAGACTGAAGCTTTCTTT. This translates into CASSLSWETEAFF.

The chain couples TRBV5-1 to TRBJ2-7, with 7 positions matching TRBD2. The ends lost 6 bases at V and 2 bases at J; junction bases unmatched: 8. The length of the CDR3 is 14 residues. CDR1 is SGHRS, CDR2 YFSETQ, per germline. The CDR3 sequence: CASTTVAGAYEQYF. The CDR3 nucleotides are TGCGCCAGCACGACTGTGGCGGGGGCCTACGAGCAGTACTTC.

Points on this clone: In the same sample, other DNA sequences code for this CDR3. The CDR3 sequence is CARRWGGGGRALPGYF. The DNA of the CDR3 is TGTGCCCGCCGCTGGGGCGGGGGGGGGAGGGCCCTCCCTGGGTATTTT. The chain joins TRBV5-5 to TRBJ2-3; TRBD2 matches 9 bases. The V segment lost 10 bases and the J segment 14 bases; nucleotides outside the gene matches: 26. The CDR3 runs 16 residues. Germline-derived CDR1 and CDR2 are SGHKS and YYEKEE (reference sequence).

Ten or more counts support this clone. CDR3 coding DNA: TGTGCCAGCAGCGTAGGAACAACACAAGAGACCCAGTACTTC. Amino acids: CASSVGTTQETQYF. The V and J genes are TRBV9 and TRBJ2-5; the D is unclear. The germline gives CDR1 SGDLS, CDR2 YYNGEE. The CDR3 has 14 amino acids. Trimming cost V 0 bases and J 2 bases, with 8 bases left between them.

The rearrangement joins TRBV4-1 to TRBJ2-1; maybe TRBD2 (5 bases). From germline, CDR1 is MGHRA and CDR2 YSYEKL. The CDR3 sequence is 15 residues long. Trimming stripped 1 base from V and 10 bases from J, with 17 bases between. Written as DNA, the CDR3 is TGCGCCAGCAGCCAAGCCCGAGGACTTTCTGGGGAGCAGTTCTTC. Translated, it gives CASSQARGLSGEQFF.

The rearrangement uses TRBV19 and TRBJ2-3; TRBD2 might be the D (6 bases). Germline CDR1 reads LNHDA; CDR2 reads SQIVND (reference sequence). Trimming took 3 bases from V and 4 from J, leaving 11 bases between them. CDR3 length: 14 amino acids. CDR3 coding DNA: TGTGCCAGTAGTATTCTCGGGAGTGCAGATACGCAGTATTTT. This gives the protein CASSILGSADTQYF.

The rearrangement links TRBV6-6 to TRBJ2-5; TRBD2 matches at 8 bases. V lost 7 bases, J lost 5 bases, and 6 bases stayed unmatched. CDR3 length: 13 residues. The V gene's germline CDR1 is MNHNY and CDR2 SVGAGI (reference sequence). The CDR3 here is CASTQAGVETQYF. The DNA of the CDR3 is TGTGCCAGCACCCAAGCGGGGGTTGAGACCCAGTACTTC.

The chain couples TRBV15 to TRBJ2-7; TRBD1 is a possible D gene (6 bases). Germline CDR1 reads LNHNV; CDR2 reads YYDKDF (reference sequence). The CDR3 is 17 amino acids. V was pared by 1 base and J by 3 bases, with 19 bases between. CDR3 sequence: CATSRVRITGSNYEQYF. The DNA for the CDR3 is TGTGCCACCAGCAGAGTAAGGATTACAGGGTCCAACTACGAGCAGTACTTC.

This clone was recorded a few times. The chain joins TRBV11-3 to TRBJ2-7, with 7 bases fitting TRBD2. The ends lost 5 bases at V and 2 bases at J; junction bases unmatched: 6. This CDR3 contains 14 residues. Germline loops: CDR1 SGHNT, CDR2 YENEEA. The CDR3 here is CASSPSAGAYEQYF. CDR3 sequence (DNA): TGTGCCAGCAGCCCCAGTGCGGGAGCCTACGAGCAGTACTTC.

This chain links TRBV10-3 with TRBJ2-1; a weak D match, TRBD2 (6 bases). The CDR3 loop spans 17 amino acids. V lost 7 bases, J lost 0 bases, and 19 bases lay in between. The germline V gene encodes CDR1 ENHRY and CDR2 SYGVKD. CDR3 in DNA: TGTGCCATCACGGGGGATGGGGCGACTAGCTCCTACAATGAGCAGTTCTTC. Translated: CAITGDGATSSYNEQFF.

This clone has just one count. This chain connects TRBV7-3 to TRBJ2-2, with D tentatively TRBD2 (5 bases). This CDR3 comprises 14 residues. Trimming left V 4 bases short and J 7 bases short, with 13 bases between. Germline V gene lookup returns CDR1 SGHTA and CDR2 FQGTGA. In DNA, the CDR3 is TGTGCCAGCAGCTCCCCCGGGGTTATCGGGGAGCTGTTTTTT. It yields the protein CASSSPGVIGELFF.

V usage is TRBV9 and J usage is TRBJ1-3; the D gene is possibly TRBD1 (5 bases). Germline CDR1 reads SGDLS; CDR2 reads YYNGEE. V shed 4 bases and J shed 7 bases, with 18 bases lying between them. The CDR3 consists of 15 residues. CDR3 sequence: CASSPSGFLGNTIYF. The CDR3 DNA reads as TGTGCCAGCAGCCCTTCAGGGTTCTTGGGGAACACCATATATTTT.

This chain links TRBV10-3 with TRBJ1-2; 8 bases fit TRBD1. This CDR3 contains 11 residues. Germline-derived CDR1 and CDR2 are ENHRY and SYGVKD. V was pared by 11 bases and J by 8 bases, with 7 bases of the junction left unmatched. The CDR3: CAALTGVGYTF. The CDR3 DNA reads TGTGCCGCACTGACAGGGGTCGGCTACACCTTC.

This rearrangement joins TRBV20-1 to TRBJ2-1; 7 nucleotides match TRBD1. The V segment lost 6 bases and the J segment 8 bases; nucleotides outside the gene matches: 4. CDR1 is DFQATT, CDR2 SNEGSKA, per germline (reference sequence). This CDR3 spans 11 amino acids. CDR3 protein: CSANRGDEQFF. The DNA of the CDR3 is TGCAGTGCAAACAGGGGCGATGAGCAGTTCTTC.

This chain connects TRBV6-4 to TRBJ1-2; no firm D call. The CDR3 extends over 14 amino acids. Per the germline V gene, CDR1 is MRHNA and CDR2 is SNTAGT. The V end lost 4 bases, the J end lost 11 bases, and 20 bases lay between the germline ends. The CDR3 nucleotides are TGTGCCAGCAGTGTTGACTACACGGGATTGGATTACACCTTC. Protein product: CASSVDYTGLDYTF.

The rearrangement uses TRBV7-3 and TRBJ2-5, with D possibly matching TRBD1 (5 bases). CDR1 and CDR2 from the germline V gene are SGHTA and FQGTGA. The length of the CDR3 is 15 residues. The V and J ends lost 2 bases and 5 bases respectively, with 15 bases between them. The CDR3: CASSLRGRASETQYF. Written as DNA, the CDR3 is TGTGCCAGCAGCTTACGCGGCAGGGCTTCGGAGACCCAGTACTTC.